This T cell receptor (beta chain) emerged from a study of T cell responses to AZD1222 COVID-19 vaccine. Overall study results and limits: White British people made up most donors, females outnumbered males, and clonal diversity was possibly underestimated.

Assay used: immunoSEQ multiplex PCR; TCRdb lists only in-frame clones, some missing. The table records 90,000 to 120,000 clones, 92% of them present only once. About this clone itself: What it binds is unknown.

Investigators merged groups given second doses at roughly 4 or roughly 12 weeks. Germline CDR1 reads MNHEY; CDR2 reads SVGAGI. The ends were cut back, 6 bases at V and 1 base at J, with 15 bases in the middle. CDR3 size: 15 residues. The genes are TRBV6-5 and TRBJ1-1; D might be TRBD1 (6 bases). The source is an adult who received the AZD1222 COVID-19 vaccine. This sample comprised peripheral blood, obtained 28 days after the second AZD1222 dose. CDR3 amino acids: CASRDHRAANTEAFF. CDR3 bases: TGTGCCAGCAGGGACCACAGGGCCGCGAACACTGAAGCTTTCTTT.